The 24 T cell receptor beta chains in this list originate from one sample, sequenced in a study of blood T cell repertoires in COVID-19. Some clones are missing from TCRdb's copy, which holds only in-frame ones; the method was immunoSEQ multiplex PCR. The sample has about 27,000 clones; around 90% are singletons. Source material: peripheral blood. The receptors were sampled from a man between 65 and 80 years old with active COVID-19.

This clone was seen more than once but under ten times. The chain couples TRBV7-3 to TRBJ2-5; 12 nucleotides align to TRBD2. J gave up 5 bases and V 5 bases, and 6 bases lay outside the gene matches. The CDR3 has 15 amino acids. CDR1 is SGHTA and CDR2 is FQGTGA in the germline V gene. CDR3 protein: CASSRTGTSGETQYF. The DNA for the CDR3 is TGTGCCAGCAGCCGCACCGGGACTAGCGGGGAGACCCAGTACTTC.

The chain is built from TRBV5-5 and TRBJ1-1, with TRBD1 matching over 9 bases. J lost 6 bases, V lost 2 bases, and 5 bases had no gene match. This CDR3 is 14 amino acids long. Germline loops: CDR1 SGHKS, CDR2 YYEKEE (reference sequence). This chain's CDR3 is CASSFGDRVAEAFF. As DNA, the CDR3 is TGTGCCAGCAGCTTCGGGGACAGGGTCGCTGAAGCTTTCTTT.

The gene calls are TRBV15 and TRBJ2-3, with D possibly TRBD2 on 6 matching bases. Germline V gene sequence: CDR1 LNHNV, CDR2 YYDKDF (reference sequence). CDR3 size: 14 residues. V gave up 2 bases and J gave up 4 bases, with 10 bases separating them. The CDR3 DNA is TGTGCCACCAGCAGAAGACTAGAGGCAGATACGCAGTATTTT. Encoded protein: CATSRRLEADTQYF.

The chain couples TRBV20-1 to TRBJ1-1, with a possible D match to TRBD1 (6 bases). Germline V gene lookup returns CDR1 DFQATT and CDR2 SNEGSKA (reference sequence). CDR3 length: 11 amino acids. V shed 3 bases and J shed 11 bases, with 13 bases lying between them. The CDR3 loop reads CSASVGGRAFF. Written as DNA, the CDR3 is TGCAGTGCTAGTGTCGGGGGGCGGGCTTTCTTT.

This sequence joins TRBV5-4 and TRBJ2-7; 7 positions match TRBD2. This CDR3 comprises 16 residues. The V segment lost 4 bases and the J segment 2 bases; nucleotides outside the gene matches: 12. The germline V gene has CDR1 SGHNT and CDR2 YYREEE (reference sequence). CDR3 bases: TGTGCCAGCAGCCCCAACCGCGGGGGAAAAACCTACGAGCAGTACTTC. It translates to CASSPNRGGKTYEQYF.

This clone turned up a few times. The rearrangement joins TRBV9 to TRBJ2-7; TRBD1 matches 8 bases. Germline trimming cut 0 bases from V and 5 bases from J; bases unmatched to any gene: 7. This CDR3 has 15 amino acids. Germline CDR1 is SGDLS and CDR2 is YYNGEE. The CDR3 coding sequence is TGTGCCAGCAGCGTAGGTCCCCAGGGGGCTGACGAGCAGTACTTC. Protein: CASSVGPQGADEQYF.

The chain joins TRBV5-1 to TRBJ2-7; the D gene is possibly TRBD2 (5 bases). The V gene's germline CDR1 is SGHRS and CDR2 YFSETQ. Trimming shortened V by 0 bases and J by 3 bases, and 16 bases separated the two germline ends. This CDR3 has 16 amino acids. The CDR3 spells CASSLAQDYRGYEQYF. The CDR3, as DNA: TGCGCCAGCAGCTTGGCCCAAGACTACCGAGGCTACGAGCAGTACTTC.

This chain connects TRBV14 to TRBJ1-4; no clear D gene. Between the trimmed V and J ends, which lost 1 base and 4 bases, there was a span of 13 bases. In germline, CDR1 is SGHDN, CDR2 FVKESK. This CDR3 spans 16 amino acids. CDR3 amino acids: CASSQGEGNYNEKLFF. The CDR3, as DNA: TGTGCCAGCAGCCAAGGAGAAGGAAACTATAATGAAAAACTGTTTTTT.

This clone was observed a handful of times. The chain carries TRBV18 and TRBJ2-5, with D tentatively TRBD1 (6 bases). The germline CDR1 and CDR2 sequences are KGHSH and LQKENI. The CDR3 is 13 residues long. The ends were cut back, 4 bases at V and 2 bases at J, with 8 bases in the middle. The CDR3 sequence is CASSLDRQETQYF. CDR3 bases: TGTGCCAGCTCACTCGACAGGCAAGAGACCCAGTACTTC.

The sample holds a few counts of this clone. This chain joins TRBV7-9 and TRBJ2-7; 12 bases are a match to TRBD2. The trim removed 6 bases at V and 4 bases at J, leaving 4 bases unmatched. Germline V lookup: CDR1 SEHNR, CDR2 FQNEAQ (reference sequence). The CDR3 is 14 residues long. The CDR3 DNA sequence: TGTGCCAGCAGGGCTAGCGGGGGGGAGTACGAGCAGTACTTC. Translated, it gives CASRASGGEYEQYF.

This chain links TRBV11-2 with TRBJ2-3, with D perhaps matching TRBD1 (6 bases). The CDR3 has 16 amino acids. Trimming took off 2 bases at V and 2 bases at J, with 14 bases between the two ends. Looked up from germline, CDR1 is SGHAT and CDR2 is FQNNGV. The CDR3 DNA sequence: TGTGCCAGCAGCTTACTGTCGGGACACCCCACAGATACGCAGTATTTT. Residues: CASSLLSGHPTDTQYF.

The chain couples TRBV13 to TRBJ2-3; 16 bases match TRBD2. Germline lookup yields CDR1 PRHDT and CDR2 FYEKMQ (reference sequence). Germline trimming cut 1 base from V and 4 bases from J; bases unmatched to any gene: 8. The CDR3 length is 19 residues. In DNA form, the CDR3 reads TGTGCCAGCAGCTTAGAGGGACTAGCGGGGGGGCCGAGTGCAGATACGCAGTATTTT. As protein: CASSLEGLAGGPSADTQYF.

The rearrangement uses TRBV6-1 and TRBJ1-2; D is unclear. CDR1 and CDR2 from the germline V gene are MNHNS and SASEGT. V lost 3 bases and J lost 6, with 14 bases in between. This CDR3 has 14 amino acids. Written as DNA, the CDR3 is TGTGCCAGCAGTGAGAAGGGATGGGGAGATGGCTACACCTTC. Translation: CASSEKGWGDGYTF.

The chain couples TRBV11-3 to TRBJ2-3; the match to TRBD2 covers 8 bases. Germline assignment: CDR1 SGHNT and CDR2 YENEEA. Trimming cost V 5 bases and J 2 bases; bases outside gene matches: 6. The CDR3 has 15 residues. CDR3 protein: CASSPGTRTTDTQYF. In DNA, the CDR3 is TGTGCCAGCAGCCCCGGGACTAGGACCACAGATACGCAGTATTTT.

The chain carries TRBV2 and TRBJ2-5; 11 bases are a match to TRBD2. Germline values: CDR1 SNHLY, CDR2 FYNNEI. V shed 5 bases and J 7 bases; nucleotides not matched to a gene: 9. This CDR3 comprises 15 residues. The CDR3 DNA sequence: TGTGCCAGCAGTCCTTTAGCGGGGGGGCTCGGGACCCAGTACTTC. It yields the protein CASSPLAGGLGTQYF.

The chain uses TRBV9 and TRBJ2-2; a weak D match, TRBD2 (6 bases). Trimming stripped 3 bases from V and 5 bases from J, with 17 bases between. Germline lookup yields CDR1 SGDLS and CDR2 YYNGEE. The CDR3 runs to 16 residues. The CDR3 loop reads CASSGGTPRGTGELFF. The CDR3 DNA follows: TGTGCCAGCAGCGGAGGGACTCCGCGAGGGACCGGGGAGCTGTTTTTT.

The V and J genes are TRBV5-4 and TRBJ1-2; possible D gene TRBD1, 5 bases. From germline, CDR1 is SGHNT and CDR2 YYREEE (reference sequence). V lost 3 bases and J 4 bases, leaving 10 bases between the germline ends. The CDR3 has 13 amino acids. The CDR3 coding sequence is TGTGCCAGCAGCTCGGACGGGGGCTATGGCTACACCTTC. Its translation is CASSSDGGYGYTF.

This chain uses TRBV6-5 with TRBJ1-1; TRBD1 might be the D (6 bases). Trimming took 4 bases from V and 1 from J, leaving 10 bases between them. The CDR3 loop spans 14 amino acids. Germline V CDR1 and CDR2: MNHEY, SVGAGI. As DNA, the CDR3 is TGTGCCAGCAGTTTCCAGGGACAGAACACTGAAGCTTTCTTT. Translated: CASSFQGQNTEAFF.

The gene calls are TRBV5-4 and TRBJ2-1; 8 nucleotides agree with TRBD2. CDR3 length: 15 amino acids. With 1 base clipped from V and 2 bases from J, the junction kept 2 bases outside the gene matches. Germline loops: CDR1 SGHNT, CDR2 YYREEE (reference sequence). CDR3 protein: CASSLQRGPYNEQFF. CDR3 DNA: TGTGCCAGCAGCTTGCAGCGGGGGCCCTACAATGAGCAGTTCTTC. Together with reference TRBV5-4 and TRBJ2-1, the CDR3 gives the full variable domain: ETGVTQSPTHLIKTRGQQVTLRCSSQSGHNTVSWYQQALGQGPQFIFQYYREEENGRGNFPPRFSGLQFPNYSSELNVNALELDDSALYLCASSLQRGPYNEQFFGPGTRLTVL.

The gene calls are TRBV9 and TRBJ2-5; D is undetermined. In germline, CDR1 is SGDLS, CDR2 YYNGEE. This CDR3 comprises 13 residues. The ends were cut back, 1 base at V and 5 bases at J, with 9 bases in the middle. CDR3 DNA sequence: TGTGCCAGCAGCGTAATGGCTTCGGAGACCCAGTACTTC. As protein: CASSVMASETQYF.

The chain combines TRBV7-2 with TRBJ1-6; TRBD1 aligns across 10 bases. The CDR3 consists of 15 residues. V shed 5 bases, J shed 5 bases, and the junction held 3 bases outside the gene matches. The germline gives CDR1 SGHTA, CDR2 FQGNSA. CDR3 DNA sequence: TGTGCCAGCAGCCTAGGACAGGGGGATAATTCACCCCTCCACTTT. As protein: CASSLGQGDNSPLHF.

The rearrangement links TRBV7-2 to TRBJ1-2; D ambiguous. The CDR3 contains 13 residues. Per the germline V gene, CDR1 is SGHTA and CDR2 is FQGNSA. V was shortened by 1 base and J by 8 bases, with 11 bases between the two germline ends. The DNA of the CDR3 is TGTGCCAGCAGCTTAGGGCAGGTACCCGGCTACACCTTC. This translates into CASSLGQVPGYTF.

The rearrangement uses TRBV2 and TRBJ2-7; the match to TRBD2 covers 7 bases. Unmatched junction bases numbered 10, after V lost 5 bases and J lost 3 bases. The CDR3 loop spans 15 amino acids. From germline, CDR1 is SNHLY and CDR2 FYNNEI. The CDR3 DNA reads TGTGCCAGCAGTCCGTTAGCCGGGGGGTACTACGAGCAGTACTTC. Protein sequence: CASSPLAGGYYEQYF.

V gene TRBV6-5 combines with J gene TRBJ1-1; D is uncertain. The CDR3 runs 13 residues. V gave up 6 bases and J gave up 3 bases, with 11 bases separating them. Germline CDR1 reads MNHEY; CDR2 reads SVGAGI. CDR3 DNA: TGTGCCAGCAGAAGTTCGGGGTACACTGAAGCTTTCTTT. Protein product: CASRSSGYTEAFF.